Many counts were recorded for the clone carrying this TCR beta chain. A CD8+CD4-CCR7+CD45RA+ phenotype served as the sorting definition for naive CD8 T cells. TCRdb used MiXCR to reprocess the PCR reads, holding one entry per CDR3 protein. The profile covers about 54,000 distinct CDR3 sequences, with 20% to 25% appearing a single time and around 2% taken by the ten largest. V lost 5 bases and J lost 4; bases outside the gene matches: 3. Germline CDR1 reads LNHDA; CDR2 reads SQIVND (reference sequence). This CDR3 has 14 residues. These data are taken from a study of molecular identifiers for immune sequencing clone quantification.

This clonotype was obtained from a human donor in good health. Some libraries in this study had Jurkat cell RNA spiked in. This sequence joins TRBV19 and TRBJ2-1; 9 nucleotides align to TRBD2. Sequencing was performed on naive CD8+ T cells from blood, with Jurkat cell RNA spiked in. The subset denotes: FACS-sorted CD8+CD4-CCR7+CD45RA+ naive T cells. CDR3 sequence: CASSLTSGYNEQFF. CDR3 coding DNA: TGTGCCAGTAGTCTAACTAGCGGGTACAATGAGCAGTTCTTC.